One T cell receptor beta chain is described in this entry. The CDR3 has 16 amino acids. The V and J ends lost 5 bases and 4 bases respectively, with 18 bases between them. Germline loops: CDR1 SGDLS, CDR2 YYNGEE. TCRdb called the PCR reads again in MiXCR, with one record for every CDR3 protein. The sample lists roughly 300,000 distinct CDR3 sequences, about 22% occurring once. This sample stems from a study of molecular identifiers for immune sequencing clone quantification. The rearrangement joins TRBV9 to TRBJ2-2, with D perhaps matching TRBD2 (5 bases). This clonotype was sampled from a human donor in good health. Some libraries in this study had Jurkat cell RNA spiked in. The material sequenced was naive CD8+ T cells from blood, with Jurkat cell RNA spiked in. As to subset: FACS-sorted CD8+CD4-CCR7+CD45RA+ naive T cells. The CDR3 loop is CASRLGSLDSTGELFF. CDR3 sequence (DNA): TGTGCCAGCAGACTAGGGTCACTAGATAGCACCGGGGAGCTGTTTTTT.